One and the same sample provided the 20 T cell receptor beta chains below, sequenced in a study of human T cells and chemical hapten exposure. Time point indicated: patch test 2, 6 weeks after DPC sensitization. Treatment specified: therapeutic diphenylcyclopropenone sensitization with weekly scalp DPC. Each CDR3 protein gets one entry after TCRdb re-called the RACE reads with MiXCR. The sample includes about 350,000 distinct CDR3 sequences, just under 6.5% of them seen just once. Sample: whole blood, taken in connection with sensitization to the hapten diphenylcyclopropenone (DPC). Receptors were obtained from a woman between 18 and 29 years old with alopecia areata. Some clones in this sample may be carry-over from other donors' samples.

This clonotype has only one observation. The J gene is TRBJ1-1, the V gene TRBV11-2, with 8 bases fitting TRBD1. Germline lookup yields CDR1 SGHAT and CDR2 FQNNGV. The CDR3 has 15 amino acids. V lost 4 bases, J lost 5 bases, and 9 bases stayed unmatched. In DNA, the CDR3 is TGTGCCAGCAGCTCCCTTACAGGGGGTTGGACTGAAGCTTTCTTT. It specifies CASSSLTGGWTEAFF.

J is TRBJ2-1 and V is TRBV5-1; 10 bases agree with TRBD1. The CDR3 consists of 14 residues. The germline V gene encodes CDR1 SGHRS and CDR2 YFSETQ. J lost 9 bases, V lost 3 bases, and 6 bases had no gene match. The CDR3 region is CASSSDRGGSEQFF. DNA for the CDR3: TGCGCCAGCAGCTCGGACAGGGGGGGCAGTGAGCAGTTCTTC.

This clonotype has a count of ten or more. This chain's CDR3 is CALLSIDTRDSPTDTQYF. CDR3 nucleotide sequence: TGTGCACTCCTGTCCATCGATACCCGGGACAGTCCCACAGATACGCAGTATTTT. This chain joins TRBV6-6 and TRBJ2-3; 7 positions match TRBD1. This CDR3 is 18 amino acids long. Per the germline V gene, CDR1 is MNHNY and CDR2 is SVGAGI (reference sequence).

This clonotype was found a few times. The chain links TRBV2 to TRBJ2-5, with no clear D. Germline values: CDR1 SNHLY, CDR2 FYNNEI. Trimming took off 2 bases at V and 6 bases at J, with 10 bases between the two ends. The CDR3 covers 13 residues. The CDR3 region has the DNA TGTGCCAGCAGTGAAAAGTACTCTCAGACCCAGTACTTC. Protein: CASSEKYSQTQYF.

This clonotype has a handful of counts. The chain combines TRBV11-1 with TRBJ2-2, with D possibly being TRBD1 or TRBD2 (5 bases each). V was shortened by 0 bases and J by 6 bases, with 11 bases between the two germline ends. Looked up from germline, CDR1 is SGHAT and CDR2 is FQDESV (reference sequence). This CDR3 is 15 amino acids long. The chain's CDR3 is CASSLATVGPGELFF. Written as DNA, the CDR3 is TGTGCCAGCAGCTTAGCGACAGTGGGACCCGGGGAGCTGTTTTTT.

V usage is TRBV5-1 and J usage is TRBJ1-1; TRBD1 matches at 8 bases. CDR1 is SGHRS and CDR2 is YFSETQ in the germline V gene. The trim removed 6 bases at V and 1 base at J, leaving 14 bases unmatched. The CDR3 loop spans 17 amino acids. The chain's CDR3 is CASTTYRDGTGNTEAFF. The CDR3 DNA is TGCGCCAGCACCACCTACCGCGACGGGACAGGGAACACTGAAGCTTTCTTT. Complete variable domain (other parts from reference TRBV5-1 and TRBJ1-1): KAGVTQTPRYLIKTRGQQVTLSCSPISGHRSVSWYQQTPGQGLQFLFEYFSETQRNKGNFPGRFSGRQFSNSRSEMNVSTLELGDSALYLCASTTYRDGTGNTEAFFGQGTRLTVV.

This clonotype was seen ten or more times. This chain connects TRBV2 to TRBJ1-1; D unclear. Germline CDR1 is SNHLY and CDR2 is FYNNEI. The CDR3 totals 11 residues. With 4 bases removed from V and 8 bases from J, the gap between germline ends came to 8 bases. The CDR3 DNA reads as TGTGCCAGCAGTGTCAACCGAGAAGCTTTCTTT. Amino acids: CASSVNREAFF.

The chain recombines TRBV12-3 or TRBV12-4 with TRBJ2-4, with D tentatively TRBD1 or TRBD2 (6 bases each). Trimming took 4 bases from V and 1 from J, leaving 11 bases between them. This CDR3 spans 15 amino acids. DNA of the CDR3: TGTGCCAGCAGTTACTTGGGGGGCGCCAAAAACATTCAGTACTTC. It translates to CASSYLGGAKNIQYF.

This clonotype was seen ten or more times. This sequence joins TRBV7-8 and TRBJ1-1, with 7 bases lining up with TRBD1. The CDR3 consists of 17 residues. The germline V gene encodes CDR1 SGHVS and CDR2 FQNEAQ. J was trimmed by 5 bases and V by 5 bases; bases with no gene match: 17. CDR3 DNA sequence: TGTGCCAGCAGCCCCGAACCGACAGGGTTAATGTATACTGAAGCTTTCTTT. Translating it yields CASSPEPTGLMYTEAFF.

In its sample, this clonotype was seen a few times. The CDR3 DNA is TGTGCCAGCATGATGGAGGGAACAGATACGCAGTATTTT. Its translation is CASMMEGTDTQYF. This chain links TRBV2 with TRBJ2-3; tentatively, D is TRBD2 (6 bases). This CDR3 has 13 residues. The V end was cut by 7 bases, the J end by 3 bases, with 11 bases between. The germline V gene has CDR1 SNHLY and CDR2 FYNNEI. Supplemented by reference TRBV2 and TRBJ2-3, the full variable domain reads EPEVTQTPSHQVTQMGQEVILRCVPISNHLYFYWYRQILGQKVEFLVSFYNNEISEKSEIFDDQFSVERPDGSNFTLKIRSTKLEDSAMYFCASMMEGTDTQYFGPGTRLTVL.

This clonotype was counted at least ten times. J is TRBJ1-1 and V is TRBV6-2 or TRBV6-3, with 7 nucleotides matching TRBD1. Germline trimming cut 5 bases from V and 7 bases from J; bases unmatched to any gene: 4. The V gene's germline CDR1 is MNHEY and CDR2 SVGEGT. CDR3 length equals 12 residues. In nucleotides, the CDR3 is TGTGCCAGCAGTGGACAGGTGTTTGAAGCTTTCTTT. Its protein is CASSGQVFEAFF.

This clonotype has more than one count but fewer than ten. V gene TRBV9 combines with J gene TRBJ1-2; possibly TRBD1 for D (5 bases). The CDR3 consists of 14 residues. V shed 0 bases and J shed 6 bases, with 12 bases lying between them. Per the germline V gene, CDR1 is SGDLS and CDR2 is YYNGEE. As DNA, the CDR3 is TGTGCCAGCAGCGTAGCGCGGCAGGGCAATGGCTACACCTTC. Protein sequence: CASSVARQGNGYTF.

V gene TRBV12-3 or TRBV12-4 combines with J gene TRBJ1-1; no definite D call. V was trimmed by 5 bases and J by 0 bases, leaving 19 bases between them. The CDR3 is made up of 17 amino acids. The CDR3 DNA is TGTGCCAGCAGTGCCCGGGCCTCTCGGTTGGTGAACACTGAAGCTTTCTTT. Translating it yields CASSARASRLVNTEAFF.

The CDR3 protein is CATSGGRGQPQHF. The CDR3 coding sequence is TGTGCCACCAGTGGGGGCAGGGGGCAGCCCCAGCATTTT. The chain joins TRBV24-1 to TRBJ1-5; 7 nucleotides agree with TRBD1. Germline lookup yields CDR1 KGHDR and CDR2 SFDVKD. The CDR3 has 13 residues. The trim removed 5 bases at V and 7 bases at J, leaving 4 bases unmatched.

Ten or more counts support this clonotype. The J gene is TRBJ2-5, the V gene TRBV10-3; no firm D call. Germline-derived CDR1 and CDR2 are ENHRY and SYGVKD. V was pared by 3 bases and J by 5 bases, with 10 bases between. The CDR3 contains 13 residues. This CDR3 reads CAISDGPSETQYF. The DNA of the CDR3 is TGTGCCATCAGTGACGGTCCCAGTGAGACCCAGTACTTC.

This clonotype was counted many times. The J gene is TRBJ1-5, the V gene TRBV12-3 or TRBV12-4; TRBD1 agrees at 8 bases. J was trimmed by 4 bases and V by 8 bases; bases with no gene match: 10. The CDR3 covers 15 residues. CDR3 region: CASSLFGQGNQPQHF. Here the CDR3 DNA reads TGTGCCAGCTCACTCTTCGGACAGGGAAATCAGCCCCAGCATTTT.

The chain has TRBV24-1 and TRBJ2-3; 7 bases agree with TRBD1. This CDR3 has 15 residues. Germline V gene lookup returns CDR1 KGHDR and CDR2 SFDVKD. With V trimmed by 7 bases and J by 7 bases, 13 bases remained unmatched. For the CDR3, the DNA is TGTGCCACCAGCCAAACCGGGACAGATAAGAATACGCAGTATTTT. Protein sequence: CATSQTGTDKNTQYF.

The chain is built from TRBV27 and TRBJ1-5; D is perhaps TRBD1 (6 bases). The germline CDR1 and CDR2 sequences are MNHEY and SMNVEV (reference sequence). The CDR3 length is 14 residues. Trimming removed 4 bases from V and 9 bases from J, with 16 bases in between. The DNA for the CDR3 is TGTGCCAGCAGTTCCCTCCAGGGGATGGCGCCCCAGCATTTT. Protein: CASSSLQGMAPQHF.

This clonotype was detected only a few times. The CDR3 here is CSVRTGRYEQYF. For the CDR3, the DNA is TGCAGCGTTCGGACAGGGCGGTACGAGCAGTACTTC. V usage is TRBV29-1 and J usage is TRBJ2-7; 8 bases map to TRBD1. V shed 5 bases, J shed 4 bases, and the junction held 4 bases outside the gene matches. The CDR3 has 12 residues. Germline loops: CDR1 SQVTM, CDR2 ANQGSEA.

This clonotype occurred a few times. The J gene is TRBJ2-2, the V gene TRBV4-2; 8 nucleotides agree with TRBD2. Trimming took 0 bases from V and 0 from J; bases not matched to a gene: 6. This CDR3 contains 18 residues. From germline, CDR1 is LGHNA and CDR2 YNFKEQ. In nucleotides, the CDR3 is TGTGCCAGCAGCCAAGATAAGGGGGGACTAGCGAACACCGGGGAGCTGTTTTTT. This sequence encodes CASSQDKGGLANTGELFF.